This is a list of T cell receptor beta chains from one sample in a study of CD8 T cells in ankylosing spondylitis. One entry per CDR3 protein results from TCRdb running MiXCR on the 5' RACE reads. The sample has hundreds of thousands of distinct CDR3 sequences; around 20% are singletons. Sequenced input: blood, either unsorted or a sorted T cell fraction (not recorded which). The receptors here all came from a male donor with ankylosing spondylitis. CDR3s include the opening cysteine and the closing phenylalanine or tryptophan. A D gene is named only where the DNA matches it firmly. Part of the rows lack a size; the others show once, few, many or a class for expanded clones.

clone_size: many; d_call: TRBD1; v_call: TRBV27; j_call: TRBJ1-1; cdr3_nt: TGTGCCAGCAGTACCCACGGGACAGAATTAACTGAAGCTTTCTTT; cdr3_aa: CASSTHGTELTEAFF
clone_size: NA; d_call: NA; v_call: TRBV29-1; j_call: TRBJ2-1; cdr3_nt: TGCAGCGTTGGCCCCCCTAGTGACCCCTACAATGAGCAGTTCTTC; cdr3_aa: CSVGPPSDPYNEQFF
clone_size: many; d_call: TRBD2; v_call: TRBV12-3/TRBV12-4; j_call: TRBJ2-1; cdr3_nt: TGTGCCAGCAGTTTGTATCGGGAGGGAAATGAGCAGTTCTTC; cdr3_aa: CASSLYREGNEQFF
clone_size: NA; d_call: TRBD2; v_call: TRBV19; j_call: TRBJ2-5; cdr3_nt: TGTGCCAGTAGCCCGACTAGCGGGGGAATCCAAGAGACCCAGTACTTC; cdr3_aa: CASSPTSGGIQETQYF
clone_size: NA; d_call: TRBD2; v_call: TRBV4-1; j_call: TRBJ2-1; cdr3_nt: TGCGCCAGCAGCCCGGTGGAAAGCGGGGGGTACAATGAGCAGTTCTTC; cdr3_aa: CASSPVESGGYNEQFF
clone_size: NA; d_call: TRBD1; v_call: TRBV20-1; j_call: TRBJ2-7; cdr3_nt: TGCAGTGCACCGGGACAGGGGTACGAGCAGTACTTC; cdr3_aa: CSAPGQGYEQYF
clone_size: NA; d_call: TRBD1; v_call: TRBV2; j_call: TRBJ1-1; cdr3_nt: TGTGCCAGCGACCCCAGACTTCGCTCGGGACAGACGAGCCCCAACGAAGCTTTCTTT; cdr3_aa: CASDPRLRSGQTSPNEAFF
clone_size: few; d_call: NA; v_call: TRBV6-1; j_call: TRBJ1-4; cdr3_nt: TGTGCCAGCAGCCCGACAGGAACATATGAAAAACTGTTTTTT; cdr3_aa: CASSPTGTYEKLFF
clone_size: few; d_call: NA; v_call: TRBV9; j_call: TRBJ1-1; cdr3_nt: TGTGCCAGCAGCGCCTCAGGGCGCGGCACTGAAGCTTTCTTT; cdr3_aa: CASSASGRGTEAFF
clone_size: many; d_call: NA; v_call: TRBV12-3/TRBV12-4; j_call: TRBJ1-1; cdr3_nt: TGTGCCAGCACTAAACCAACCGACGAGATGCGAGCTTTCTTT; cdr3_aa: CASTKPTDEMRAFF
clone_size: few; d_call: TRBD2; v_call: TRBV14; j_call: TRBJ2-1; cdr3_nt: TGTGCCAGCAGCCCCACCCCTAGCGGGAGGGGTGAGCAGTTCTTC; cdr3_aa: CASSPTPSGRGEQFF
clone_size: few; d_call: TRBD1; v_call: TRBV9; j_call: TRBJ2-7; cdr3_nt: TGTGCCAGCAGCGCTTGGGACAGTTCCTACGAGCAGTACTTC; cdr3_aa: CASSAWDSSYEQYF
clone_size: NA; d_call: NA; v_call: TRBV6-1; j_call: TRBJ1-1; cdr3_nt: TGTGCCAGCAGTGAAGAGAGGGTTGACACTGAAGCTTTCTTT; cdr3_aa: CASSEERVDTEAFF
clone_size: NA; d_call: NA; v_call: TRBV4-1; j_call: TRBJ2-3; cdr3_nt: TGCGCCAGCAGCCAAGGATTCGGGAGCACAGATACGCAGTATTTT; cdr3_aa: CASSQGFGSTDTQYF
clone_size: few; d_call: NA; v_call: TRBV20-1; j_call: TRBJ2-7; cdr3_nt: TGCAGTGCTAGAGTTACGGACGGGATGTCCGACGAGCAGTACTTC; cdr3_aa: CSARVTDGMSDEQYF
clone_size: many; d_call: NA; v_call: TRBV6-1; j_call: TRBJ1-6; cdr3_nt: TGTGCCAGCAGTGAAAAGGAGGGTTCAGGTTCACCCCTCCACTTT; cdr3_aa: CASSEKEGSGSPLHF
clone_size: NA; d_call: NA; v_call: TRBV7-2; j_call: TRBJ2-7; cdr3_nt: TGTGCCAGCAGCTCCGTCCCTATGGACGAGCAGTACTTC; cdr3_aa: CASSSVPMDEQYF
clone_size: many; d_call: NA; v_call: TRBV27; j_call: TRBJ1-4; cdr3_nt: TGTGCCAGCAGAGGAGAAAAACTGTTTTTT; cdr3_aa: CASRGEKLFF
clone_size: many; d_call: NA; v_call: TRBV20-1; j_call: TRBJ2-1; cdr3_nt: TGCAGTGCTAGAGTGGAGCTATACAATGAGCAGTTCTTC; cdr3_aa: CSARVELYNEQFF
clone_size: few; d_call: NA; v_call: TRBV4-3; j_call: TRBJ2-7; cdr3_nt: TGCGCCAGCAGCCAAGATCCCTACCAGGGGTACGAGCAGTACTTC; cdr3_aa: CASSQDPYQGYEQYF
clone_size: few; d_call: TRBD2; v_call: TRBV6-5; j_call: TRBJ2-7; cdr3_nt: TGTGCCAGCAGCTTAGGGACTAGCCTACACGAGCAGTACTTC; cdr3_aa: CASSLGTSLHEQYF
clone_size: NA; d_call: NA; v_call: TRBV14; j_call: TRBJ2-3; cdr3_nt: TGTGCCAGCAGCCGGTGGGACACAGATACGCAGTATTTT; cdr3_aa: CASSRWDTDTQYF
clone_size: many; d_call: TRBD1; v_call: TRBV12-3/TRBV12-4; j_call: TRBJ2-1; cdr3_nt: TGTGCCAGCCGGACAGGGATCTACAATGAGCAGTTCTTC; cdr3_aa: CASRTGIYNEQFF
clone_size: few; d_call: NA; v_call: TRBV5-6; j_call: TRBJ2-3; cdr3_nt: TGTGCCAGCAGCTTGGGGCCACCAACGCTCGATACGCAGTATTTT; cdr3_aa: CASSLGPPTLDTQYF
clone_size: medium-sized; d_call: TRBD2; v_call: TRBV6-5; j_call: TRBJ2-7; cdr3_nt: TGTGCCAGCAGTCTAGCGGGAGCAGCATACGAGCAGTACTTC; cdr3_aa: CASSLAGAAYEQYF
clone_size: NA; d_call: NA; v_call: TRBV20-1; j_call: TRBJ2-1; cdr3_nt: TGCAGTGCTTTTCAGGTAGCGGTTCGGTACAATGAGCAGTTCTTC; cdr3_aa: CSAFQVAVRYNEQFF
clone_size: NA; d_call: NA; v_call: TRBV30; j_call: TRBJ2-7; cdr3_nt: TGTGCCTGGAGTTTGACAGCGGGCATAGAGCAGTACTTC; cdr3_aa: CAWSLTAGIEQYF
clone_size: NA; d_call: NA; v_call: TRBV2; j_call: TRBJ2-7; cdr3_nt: TGTGCCAGCAGTGAATATAGGGGCACCTACTACGAGCAGTACTTC; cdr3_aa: CASSEYRGTYYEQYF
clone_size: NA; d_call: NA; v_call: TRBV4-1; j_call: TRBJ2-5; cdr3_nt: TGCGCCAGCAGCCAAGGCGGGGGCCAGACCCAGTACTTC; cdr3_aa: CASSQGGGQTQYF
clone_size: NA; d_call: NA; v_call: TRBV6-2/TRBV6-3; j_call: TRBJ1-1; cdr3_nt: TGTGCCAGCAGCTACCCCTTCGAGGGAAACACTGAAGCTTTCTTT; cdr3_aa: CASSYPFEGNTEAFF
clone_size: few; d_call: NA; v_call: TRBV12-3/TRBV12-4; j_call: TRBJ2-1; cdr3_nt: TGTGCCAGCGTCGGGTGGGGGGCAAACAATGAGCAGTTCTTC; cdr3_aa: CASVGWGANNEQFF
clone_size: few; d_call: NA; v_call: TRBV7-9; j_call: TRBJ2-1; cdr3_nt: TGTGCCAGCAGCATTAGCCTACCTGATGAGCAGTTCTTC; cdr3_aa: CASSISLPDEQFF
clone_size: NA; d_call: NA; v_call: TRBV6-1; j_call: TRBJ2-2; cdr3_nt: TGTGCCAGCAGTGCTATCCCGGAGCTGTTTTTT; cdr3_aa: CASSAIPELFF
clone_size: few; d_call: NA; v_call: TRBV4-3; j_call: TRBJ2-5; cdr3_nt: TGCGCCAGCAGTTTAGGCCTTGTGGAGACCCAGTACTTC; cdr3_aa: CASSLGLVETQYF
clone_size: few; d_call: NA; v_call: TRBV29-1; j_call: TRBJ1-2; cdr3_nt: TGCAGCGTTCAGTCGGGGCTGAACTATGGCTACACCTTC; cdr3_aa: CSVQSGLNYGYTF
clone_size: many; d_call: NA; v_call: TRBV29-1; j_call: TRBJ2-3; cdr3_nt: TGCAGCGTTGGGGACGGCACAGATACGCAGTATTTT; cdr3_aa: CSVGDGTDTQYF
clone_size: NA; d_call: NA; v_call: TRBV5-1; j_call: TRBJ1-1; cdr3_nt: TGCGCCAGCAGCTGGTTGGGCAGTGAAGCTTTCTTT; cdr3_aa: CASSWLGSEAFF
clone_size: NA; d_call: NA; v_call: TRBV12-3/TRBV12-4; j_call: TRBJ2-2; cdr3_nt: TGTGCCAGCACTCAATTCTTGTCCGGGGAGCTGTTTTTT; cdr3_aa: CASTQFLSGELFF
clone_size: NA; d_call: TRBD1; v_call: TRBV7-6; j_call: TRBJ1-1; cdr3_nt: TGTGCCAGCAGCCACGAGACAGGGTCGAACACTGAAGCTTTCTTT; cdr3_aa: CASSHETGSNTEAFF
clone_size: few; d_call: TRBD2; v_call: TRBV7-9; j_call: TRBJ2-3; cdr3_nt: TGTGCCAGCAGCTTAGCGGGAGGGCCGACAGATACGCAGTATTTT; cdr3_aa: CASSLAGGPTDTQYF
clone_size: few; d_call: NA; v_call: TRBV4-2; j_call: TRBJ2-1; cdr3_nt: TGTGCCAGCAGCCATGCCCCGGGCCCTGAGCAGTTCTTC; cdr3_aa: CASSHAPGPEQFF
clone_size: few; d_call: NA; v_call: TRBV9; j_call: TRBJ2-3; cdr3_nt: TGTGCCAGCAGCGTAGCCACAGGCCTGCAGGCAGATACGCAGTATTTT; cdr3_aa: CASSVATGLQADTQYF
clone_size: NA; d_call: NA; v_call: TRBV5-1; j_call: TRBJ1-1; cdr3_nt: TGCGCCAGCAGCTGGGACACAAAGGGGACTGAAGCTTTCTTT; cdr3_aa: CASSWDTKGTEAFF
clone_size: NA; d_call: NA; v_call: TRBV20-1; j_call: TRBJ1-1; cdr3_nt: TGCAGTGCTAGAGATACGGCCTGGGAGACTGAAGCTTTCTTT; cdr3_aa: CSARDTAWETEAFF
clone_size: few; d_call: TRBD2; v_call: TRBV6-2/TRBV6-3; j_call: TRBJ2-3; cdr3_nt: TGTGCCAGCAGTTACTTCCGGGGGGGACACACAGATACGCAGTATTTT; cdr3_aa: CASSYFRGGHTDTQYF
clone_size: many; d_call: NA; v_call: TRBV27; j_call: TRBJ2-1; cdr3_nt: TGTGCCAGCAGTTTTTTCAATGAGCAGTTCTTC; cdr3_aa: CASSFFNEQFF
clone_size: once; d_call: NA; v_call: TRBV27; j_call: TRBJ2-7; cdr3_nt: TGTGCCAGCAGTCCCCAGGGAGTCCCCGGGGAGCAGTACTTC; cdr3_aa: CASSPQGVPGEQYF
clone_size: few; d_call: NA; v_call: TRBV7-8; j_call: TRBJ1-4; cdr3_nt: TGTGCCAGCAGCGAGACACCCTCAACTAATGAAAAACTGTTTTTT; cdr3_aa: CASSETPSTNEKLFF
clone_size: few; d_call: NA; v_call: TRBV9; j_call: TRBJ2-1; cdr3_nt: TGTGCCAGCAGCCTGGGGGGCCCCCTGGGGAGCTCCTACAATGAGCAGTTCTTC; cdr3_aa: CASSLGGPLGSSYNEQFF
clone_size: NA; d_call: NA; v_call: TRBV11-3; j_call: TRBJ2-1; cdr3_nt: TGTGCCAGCCGGTTCAACAATGAGCAGTTCTTC; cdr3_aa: CASRFNNEQFF
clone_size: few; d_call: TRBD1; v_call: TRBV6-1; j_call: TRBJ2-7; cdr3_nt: TGTGCCAGCAGCCTTGGACAGGGAATAGCCTACGAGCAGTACTTC; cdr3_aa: CASSLGQGIAYEQYF
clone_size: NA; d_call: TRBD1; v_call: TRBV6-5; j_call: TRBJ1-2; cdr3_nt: TGTGCCAGCAGTTACCTTGGACAGGGGAGTGATGGCTACACCTTC; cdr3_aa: CASSYLGQGSDGYTF
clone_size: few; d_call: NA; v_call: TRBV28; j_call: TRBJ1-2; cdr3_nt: TGTGCCAGCAGTTTCCGAGTAAACGACTTTCGTGGCTACACCTTC; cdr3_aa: CASSFRVNDFRGYTF
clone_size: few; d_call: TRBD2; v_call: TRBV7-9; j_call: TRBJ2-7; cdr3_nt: TGTGCCAGCAGCCACCCAAGCGGGAGGGCCTATTACGAGCAGTACTTC; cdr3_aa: CASSHPSGRAYYEQYF
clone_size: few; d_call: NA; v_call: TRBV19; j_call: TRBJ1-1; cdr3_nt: TGTGCCAGTACCGAAGGACAGACGAACACTGAAGCTTTCTTT; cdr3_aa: CASTEGQTNTEAFF
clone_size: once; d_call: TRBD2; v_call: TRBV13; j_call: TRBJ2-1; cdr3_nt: TGTGCCAGCAGCTGGGGACTAGGGGAGCAGTTCTTC; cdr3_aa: CASSWGLGEQFF
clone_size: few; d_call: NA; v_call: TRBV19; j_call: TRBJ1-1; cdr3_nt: TGTGCCAGTAGCTTCGGGTCGCCCGAAGCTTTCTTT; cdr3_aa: CASSFGSPEAFF
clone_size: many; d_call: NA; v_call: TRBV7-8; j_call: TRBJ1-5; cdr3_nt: TGTGCCAGCAGCTTAACCCCTAATGGCAATCAGCCCCAGCATTTT; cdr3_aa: CASSLTPNGNQPQHF
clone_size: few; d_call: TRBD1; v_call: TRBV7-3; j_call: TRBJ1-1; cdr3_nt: TGTGCCAGCAGCCAGGGACAGGGTGGAGCTTTCTTT; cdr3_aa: CASSQGQGGAFF
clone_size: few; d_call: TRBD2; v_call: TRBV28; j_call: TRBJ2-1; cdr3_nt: TGTGCCAGCAGTTTTCCCACTAGCGTTACCTACAATGAGCAGTTCTTC; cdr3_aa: CASSFPTSVTYNEQFF